The 10 T cell receptor beta chains listed next were all sequenced from one sample in a study of cytomegalovirus exposure and HLA in healthy donors. The PCR contained 60 Vbeta and 13 Jbeta primers. The table came from immunoSEQ multiplex PCR; TCRdb's copy has only in-frame clones and leaves some out. The table records 100,000 or so clones, over 80% of them present only once. Sequencing was carried out using PBMCs. The receptors were gathered from a man aged 30 to 39 in good health and CMV-seropositive.

The gene calls are TRBV5-6 and TRBJ2-3, with 8 bases fitting TRBD2. Looked up from germline, CDR1 is SGHDT and CDR2 is YYEEEE. V was pared by 2 bases and J by 0 bases, with 2 bases of the junction left unmatched. CDR3 size: 15 residues. CDR3: CASSLLAGSTDTQYF. CDR3 DNA sequence: TGTGCCAGCAGCTTATTAGCGGGGAGCACAGATACGCAGTATTTT.

The J gene is TRBJ2-7, the V gene TRBV4-1; perhaps TRBD1 as D (6 bases). The V end was cut by 4 bases, the J end by 0 bases, with 13 bases between. The CDR3 spans 15 residues. CDR1 is MGHRA, CDR2 YSYEKL, per germline. The CDR3 loop is CASSPSLGGSYEQYF. The CDR3, as DNA: TGCGCCAGCAGCCCTTCACTAGGGGGCTCCTACGAGCAGTACTTC.

The chain has TRBV7-9 and TRBJ2-7; weak D call: TRBD1 (6 bases). Between the trimmed V and J ends, which lost 0 bases and 0 bases, there was a span of 15 bases. The CDR3 spans 17 residues. Germline loops: CDR1 SEHNR, CDR2 FQNEAQ (reference sequence). The CDR3 reads CASSLAEGVPSSYEQYF. The CDR3 nucleotides read TGTGCCAGCAGCTTAGCAGAGGGGGTCCCAAGCTCCTACGAGCAGTACTTC.

This sequence joins TRBV7-2 and TRBJ1-2; D remains unclear. The CDR3 is 14 residues long. Looked up from germline, CDR1 is SGHTA and CDR2 is FQGNSA. V was clipped by 6 bases and J by 2 bases, with 13 bases between them. The DNA of the CDR3 is TGTGCCAGCAGACCGTCCCCGGGAAACTATGGCTACACCTTC. Its protein is CASRPSPGNYGYTF.

This rearrangement joins TRBV2 to TRBJ1-1, with D possibly being TRBD1 (6 bases). The CDR3 runs 14 residues. Germline lookup yields CDR1 SNHLY and CDR2 FYNNEI. The V end was cut by 7 bases, the J end by 1 base, with 13 bases between. DNA for the CDR3: TGTGCCAGCACCAGAACCAGGGGGAACACTGAAGCTTTCTTT. Amino acids: CASTRTRGNTEAFF.

The chain combines TRBV7-6 with TRBJ2-1; 9 nucleotides align to TRBD2. With 0 bases clipped from V and 8 bases from J, the junction kept 2 bases outside the gene matches. The germline gives CDR1 SGHVS, CDR2 FNYEAQ. CDR3 length: 14 amino acids. CDR3 loop: CASSLATSGDEQFF. CDR3 bases: TGTGCCAGCAGCTTAGCGACTAGCGGCGATGAGCAGTTCTTC.

The rearrangement links TRBV9 to TRBJ2-1; 9 bases match TRBD2. Germline V lookup: CDR1 SGDLS, CDR2 YYNGEE. CDR3 length: 16 residues. The J segment lost 4 bases and the V segment lost 0 bases, leaving 5 bases of the junction unmatched. Written as DNA, the CDR3 is TGTGCCAGCAGCGTAGACCCAGCGGGGGGTTACAATGAGCAGTTCTTC. Encoded protein: CASSVDPAGGYNEQFF.

This chain connects TRBV9 to TRBJ1-3; no firm D call. The germline gives CDR1 SGDLS, CDR2 YYNGEE. The V gene lost 3 bases and the J gene lost 0 bases, with 10 bases spanning the gap. The CDR3 runs 15 residues. The CDR3 nucleotides read TGTGCCAGCAGCGCCGGACTCAGCTCTGGAAACACCATATATTTT. The encoded protein is CASSAGLSSGNTIYF.

V gene TRBV5-1 combines with J gene TRBJ1-6; D unresolved. The germline CDR1 and CDR2 sequences are SGHRS and YFSETQ. V was pared by 0 bases and J by 1 base, with 8 bases between. CDR3 length: 16 residues. This CDR3 is CASSLGARSYNSPLHF. The CDR3 nucleotides are TGCGCCAGCAGCTTGGGGGCAAGATCCTATAATTCACCCCTCCACTTT.

CDR3 sequence (DNA): TGTGCCAGCAGCTCTAGCGGGGGGGCTGGCAATGAGCAGTTCTTC. This translates into CASSSSGGAGNEQFF. The gene calls are TRBV7-6 and TRBJ2-1, with 12 bases aligning to TRBD2. CDR1 is SGHVS, CDR2 FNYEAQ, per germline. This CDR3 has 15 amino acids. V trimming: 4 bases; J trimming: 6 bases; junction bases outside the gene matches: 4.